The rows below give T cell receptor beta chains drawn from one sample of a study of blood T cell repertoires in COVID-19. Data came from immunoSEQ multiplex PCR; TCRdb stores just in-frame clones and leaves some out. The sample lists roughly 200,000 clones, approximately 86% occurring once. The sample comprised PBMCs or T cells enriched from blood (not recorded which). These receptors were collected from a woman between 35 and 50 years old in a cohort exposed to, infected with or recovered from COVID-19 (not recorded which). The CDR3 runs from the conserved cysteine through the conserved F or W. D genes are given only for firm matches. Clone size is shown for a subset of rows, as once, few, many or a class of expanded clone.

cdr3_aa	cdr3_nt	v_call	j_call	d_call	clone_size
CASSSMGLTNTIYF	TGTGCCAGCAGCTCAATGGGACTCACCAACACCATATATTTT	TRBV5-4	TRBJ1-3	NA	NA
CASSSLRGSVVLREQYF	TGTGCCAGCAGCTCGCTGCGCGGTTCTGTAGTTCTCCGGGAGCAGTACTTC	TRBV7-9	TRBJ2-7	NA	NA
CASSPNWDTQYF	TGTGCCAGCAGCCCTAACTGGGATACGCAGTATTTT	TRBV14	TRBJ2-3	NA	few
CATSQGLHRNQPQHF	TGTGCCACGTCGCAGGGACTCCATCGCAATCAGCCCCAGCATTTT	TRBV3-1/TRBV3-2	TRBJ1-5	NA	NA
CASSLGRPTGYGYTF	TGCGCCAGCAGCTTGGGGCGGCCGACAGGGTACGGCTACACCTTC	TRBV5-1	TRBJ1-2	TRBD1	once
CASSSPSLDTQYF	TGCGCCAGCAGCTCCCCCTCCCTAGATACGCAGTATTTT	TRBV5-1	TRBJ2-3	NA	once
CASSYGTSGYSYEQYF	TGTGCCAGCAGCTACGGGACTAGCGGTTACTCCTACGAGCAGTACTTC	TRBV5-6	TRBJ2-7	TRBD2	NA
CASGIGQGARGYTF	TGTGCTAGTGGTATAGGACAGGGGGCGCGTGGCTACACCTTC	TRBV12-5	TRBJ1-2	TRBD1	NA
CASSLMEGEQFF	TGTGCCAGCAGCTTGATGGAGGGTGAGCAGTTCTTC	TRBV5-8	TRBJ2-1	NA	NA
CASSPKLREVPYEQYF	TGCGCCAGCAGCCCCAAGTTGCGGGAGGTCCCCTACGAGCAGTACTTC	TRBV4-3	TRBJ2-7	TRBD2	NA
CASSPPGQGYGYTF	TGTGCCAGCTCACCGCCGGGACAGGGATATGGCTACACCTTC	TRBV18	TRBJ1-2	TRBD1	NA
CASSLTSGGLSYEQYF	TGCGCCAGCAGCTTGACTAGCGGGGGTCTCTCCTACGAGCAGTACTTC	TRBV5-1	TRBJ2-7	TRBD2	few
CASHWGGGESYEQYF	TGTGCCAGCCACTGGGGCGGAGGGGAGTCCTACGAGCAGTACTTC	TRBV11-2	TRBJ2-7	NA	NA
CASSQLTSGSDEQFF	TGTGCCAGCAGCCAACTGACTAGCGGGAGTGATGAGCAGTTCTTC	TRBV7-9	TRBJ2-1	TRBD2	NA
CASSSRGLENQPQHF	TGTGCCAGCAGTTCCCGCGGACTAGAGAATCAGCCCCAGCATTTT	TRBV6-5	TRBJ1-5	NA	NA
CASSRGLAGEGEQFF	TGTGCCAGCAGCAGAGGACTAGCGGGAGAAGGGGAGCAGTTCTTC	TRBV7-2	TRBJ2-1	TRBD2	NA
CASSKNRGLNTEAFF	TGTGCCAGCAGCAAGAACAGGGGATTGAACACTGAAGCTTTCTTT	TRBV5-5	TRBJ1-1	TRBD1	NA
CATRKVQFPYEQYF	TGTGCCACCAGGAAAGTCCAGTTTCCCTACGAGCAGTACTTC	TRBV7-9	TRBJ2-7	NA	few
CASSPTVWALYEQYF	TGTGCCAGCAGTCCCACGGTGTGGGCCTTGTACGAGCAGTACTTC	TRBV27	TRBJ2-7	NA	NA
CASSIAGGSNQPQHF	TGTGCCAGTAGTATAGCGGGGGGGAGCAATCAGCCCCAGCATTTT	TRBV19	TRBJ1-5	NA	NA
CASSLRTGGSYEQYF	TGTGCCAGCAGCCTTAGGACAGGGGGTTCCTACGAGCAGTACTTC	TRBV7-9	TRBJ2-7	TRBD1	NA
CASSQYRTGGNYGYTF	TGTGCCAGCAGCCAGTATCGGACAGGCGGAAACTATGGCTACACCTTC	TRBV14	TRBJ1-2	TRBD1	NA
CASSGGRWAVNTEAFF	TGTGCCAGCAGTGGTGGTAGATGGGCAGTGAACACTGAAGCTTTCTTT	TRBV6-1	TRBJ1-1	NA	NA
CASSFTGGNQPQHF	TGCGCCAGCAGCTTTACAGGGGGCAATCAGCCCCAGCATTTT	TRBV5-1	TRBJ1-5	TRBD1	NA
CASSETAGTGNYEQYF	TGTGCCAGCAGCGAGACCGCAGGGACTGGGAACTACGAGCAGTACTTC	TRBV9	TRBJ2-7	NA	NA
CASSRPGTGSGELFF	TGTGCCAGCAGTCGTCCCGGGACAGGGTCCGGGGAGCTGTTTTTT	TRBV7-6	TRBJ2-2	TRBD1	once
CASSDGSTGELFF	TGTGCCAGCAGTGATGGCAGTACCGGGGAGCTGTTTTTT	TRBV6-4	TRBJ2-2	NA	few
CASSFGQGLGGAFF	TGTGCCAGCAGCTTCGGACAGGGGCTGGGTGGGGCTTTCTTT	TRBV14	TRBJ1-1	TRBD1	NA
CASSGTSLRYNEQFF	TGTGCCAGCAGTGGGACTAGCCTTAGGTACAATGAGCAGTTCTTC	TRBV2	TRBJ2-1	TRBD2	NA
CASSQDLWGTPNQPQHF	TGCGCCAGCAGCCAAGATTTATGGGGGACACCCAATCAGCCCCAGCATTTT	TRBV4-1	TRBJ1-5	NA	few
CASSPGQGPVNTEAFF	TGTGCCAGCAGTCCAGGACAGGGACCGGTGAACACTGAAGCTTTCTTT	TRBV27	TRBJ1-1	TRBD1	NA
CASRERTRVYEQYF	TGTGCCAGCAGGGAACGCACGCGGGTCTACGAGCAGTACTTC	TRBV5-5	TRBJ2-7	NA	NA
CASSNRNQPQHF	TGTGCCAGTAGTAACCGGAATCAGCCCCAGCATTTT	TRBV19	TRBJ1-5	NA	NA
CASSYGGGAGQPQHF	TGTGCCAGCAGTTACGGAGGGGGCGCCGGTCAGCCCCAGCATTTT	TRBV6-5	TRBJ1-5	TRBD1	NA
CASSEPGTAVGNTIYF	TGTGCCAGCAGTGAACCCGGGACAGCAGTTGGAAACACCATATATTTT	TRBV25-1	TRBJ1-3	TRBD1	once
CASSQDGGQEYNEQFF	TGTGCCAGCAGCCAAGACGGGGGACAGGAGTACAATGAGCAGTTCTTC	TRBV4-2	TRBJ2-1	TRBD1	NA
CASSEAGNTEAFF	TGTGCCAGCAGTGAGGCGGGGAACACTGAAGCTTTCTTT	TRBV6-1	TRBJ1-1	NA	NA
CASSPSGISFYEQYF	TGTGCCAGCAGTCCCAGCGGGATCAGTTTCTACGAGCAGTACTTC	TRBV27	TRBJ2-7	TRBD2	few
CASSARTSGGAREQFF	TGTGCCAGCAGCGCCCGGACTAGCGGGGGGGCCCGGGAGCAGTTCTTC	TRBV9	TRBJ2-1	TRBD2	NA
CASSFYPGQARMNTEAFF	TGTGCCAGCAGTTTCTATCCGGGACAGGCAAGAATGAACACTGAAGCTTTCTTT	TRBV28	TRBJ1-1	TRBD1	NA
CASSLQGGSGNTIYF	TGTGCCAGCAGCTTACAGGGGGGCTCTGGAAACACCATATATTTT	TRBV11-2	TRBJ1-3	TRBD1	NA
CASGGEGDPYEQYF	TGCGCCAGCGGCGGCGAGGGCGATCCCTACGAGCAGTACTTC	TRBV10-2	TRBJ2-7	NA	many
CASSYRGMNTEAFF	TGCGCCAGCAGCTACAGAGGGATGAACACTGAAGCTTTCTTT	TRBV5-1	TRBJ1-1	NA	once
CASSVAGQSSSPLHF	TGTGCCAGCAGCGTAGCAGGACAGTCAAGTTCACCCCTCCACTTT	TRBV9	TRBJ1-6	NA	once
CAWSRGSGQETQYF	TGTGCCTGGTCGCGTGGTAGCGGACAAGAGACCCAGTACTTC	TRBV30	TRBJ2-5	NA	NA
CSASRSGKYYNSPLHF	TGCAGTGCTAGTCGTTCAGGGAAATACTATAATTCACCCCTCCACTTT	TRBV20-1	TRBJ1-6	NA	NA
CASSIRGRNSPLHF	TGTGCCAGCAGCATAAGGGGGCGGAATTCACCCCTCCACTTT	TRBV27	TRBJ1-6	TRBD1	few
CASSFEGGGNQPQHF	TGTGCCAGCAGTTTTGAGGGAGGGGGCAATCAGCCCCAGCATTTT	TRBV27	TRBJ1-5	NA	NA
CASPPMGGAYTGELFF	TGTGCCAGCCCCCCGATGGGGGGTGCCTACACCGGGGAGCTGTTTTTT	TRBV11-2	TRBJ2-2	NA	NA
CASSWVSRRETQYF	TGTGCCAGCAGCTGGGTATCTAGACGGGAGACCCAGTACTTC	TRBV5-4	TRBJ2-5	NA	NA
CASSPPGTAHTEAFF	TGTGCCAGCTCACCACCCGGGACAGCTCACACTGAAGCTTTCTTT	TRBV18	TRBJ1-1	TRBD1	NA
CASSALAGVVGELFF	TGCGCCAGCTCGGCCCTAGCGGGAGTTGTAGGGGAGCTGTTTTTT	TRBV5-1	TRBJ2-2	TRBD2	once
CSVIRQGAAEAFF	TGCAGCGTTATCCGACAGGGTGCGGCCGAAGCTTTCTTT	TRBV29-1	TRBJ1-1	TRBD1	NA
CASRFDRGVGTEAFF	TGTGCCAGCAGATTCGACAGGGGAGTGGGCACTGAAGCTTTCTTT	TRBV7-9	TRBJ1-1	TRBD1	once
CASRGQGLNSPLHF	TGTGCCAGCAGGGGACAGGGACTTAATTCACCCCTCCACTTT	TRBV2	TRBJ1-6	TRBD1	NA
CASAVYVGRGSYNEQFF	TGCGCCAGCGCCGTCTATGTTGGGAGGGGCTCCTACAATGAGCAGTTCTTC	TRBV5-1	TRBJ2-1	TRBD2	NA
CASSQDRGGVNEQYF	TGCGCCAGCAGCCAAGATCGGGGTGGGGTTAACGAGCAGTACTTC	TRBV4-1	TRBJ2-7	NA	NA
CSVRGSEAFF	TGCAGCGTTAGAGGGTCTGAAGCTTTCTTT	TRBV29-1	TRBJ1-1	NA	NA
CASSESSRGRGYGYTF	TGCGCCAGCAGTGAGTCGAGTCGGGGCAGGGGCTATGGCTACACCTTC	TRBV10-2	TRBJ1-2	NA	NA